Presented here are 17 T cell receptor beta chains from one specimen sequenced in a study of blood T cell repertoires in COVID-19. Using immunoSEQ multiplex PCR, the repertoire was profiled, and TCRdb retains in-frame clones only, with some absent. The sample yields approximately 160,000 clones, less than 90% seen once. Material: PBMCs or T cells enriched from blood (not recorded which). These TCRs come from a woman aged 45 to 65 who had recovered from COVID-19.

This sequence joins TRBV2 and TRBJ1-4; D is possibly TRBD1 (6 bases). The germline gives CDR1 SNHLY, CDR2 FYNNEI. The ends were cut back, 1 base at V and 10 bases at J, with 10 bases in the middle. The CDR3 is made up of 13 amino acids. This CDR3 is CASSEGETGKLFF. CDR3 coding DNA: TGTGCCAGCAGTGAAGGAGAGACAGGAAAACTGTTTTTT.

The chain uses TRBV19 and TRBJ2-7; 10 bases match TRBD1. CDR3 length: 15 residues. Germline loops: CDR1 LNHDA, CDR2 SQIVND (reference sequence). J gave up 1 base and V 7 bases, and 7 bases lay outside the gene matches. The chain's CDR3 is CASTGEDRGSYEQYF. CDR3 nucleotide sequence: TGTGCCAGTACCGGGGAGGACAGGGGGTCCTACGAGCAGTACTTC.

This sequence joins TRBV7-9 and TRBJ2-2; D gene ambiguous. The germline V gene has CDR1 SEHNR and CDR2 FQNEAQ (reference sequence). V was cut by 5 bases and J by 2 bases, with 9 bases left in between. This CDR3 has 14 amino acids. The CDR3 DNA follows: TGTGCCAGCAGCCTCGTCCCCAACACCGGGGAGCTGTTTTTT. This sequence encodes CASSLVPNTGELFF. Based on the CDR3 plus reference TRBV7-9 and TRBJ2-2, the full variable domain is DTGVSQNPRHKITKRGQNVTFRCDPISEHNRLYWYRQTLGQGPEFLTYFQNEAQLEKSRLLSDRFSAERPKGSFSTLEIQRTEQGDSAMYLCASSLVPNTGELFFGEGSRLTVL.

This clone was detected only once. The chain uses TRBV2 and TRBJ2-3; D possibly corresponds to TRBD2 (5 bases). Germline V CDR1 and CDR2: SNHLY, FYNNEI. The CDR3 sequence is 15 residues long. The germline V and J ends were trimmed by 3 bases and 4 bases, with 14 bases remaining between them. In nucleotides, the CDR3 is TGTGCCAGCAGTGAGGGCGGACTCGGGGCAGATACGCAGTATTTT. The encoded protein is CASSEGGLGADTQYF. Supplemented by reference TRBV2 and TRBJ2-3, the full variable domain reads EPEVTQTPSHQVTQMGQEVILRCVPISNHLYFYWYRQILGQKVEFLVSFYNNEISEKSEIFDDQFSVERPDGSNFTLKIRSTKLEDSAMYFCASSEGGLGADTQYFGPGTRLTVL.

The chain combines TRBV14 with TRBJ2-1; D might be TRBD1 (5 bases). In germline, CDR1 is SGHDN, CDR2 FVKESK. The germline V and J ends were trimmed by 1 base and 11 bases, with 12 bases remaining between them. The CDR3 is made up of 13 amino acids. CDR3 region: CASSQGLGAQQFF. The CDR3 bases are TGTGCCAGCAGCCAAGGCTTAGGGGCCCAGCAGTTCTTC.

The V gene is TRBV5-1, the J gene TRBJ2-4; 11 bases align to TRBD1. The CDR3 spans 14 residues. V gave up 3 bases and J gave up 15 bases; unmatched junction bases: 11. CDR1 SGHRS and CDR2 YFSETQ come from the germline V gene. The CDR3 reads CASSSGQGARAWYF. The CDR3 DNA reads TGCGCCAGCAGCTCCGGACAGGGGGCTCGGGCCTGGTACTTC. The variable domain in full, completed from reference TRBV5-1 and TRBJ2-4, reads KAGVTQTPRYLIKTRGQQVTLSCSPISGHRSVSWYQQTPGQGLQFLFEYFSETQRNKGNFPGRFSGRQFSNSRSEMNVSTLELGDSALYLCASSSGQGARAWYFGAGTRLSVL.

This rearrangement joins TRBV18 to TRBJ1-2; TRBD1 agrees at 10 bases. Germline V CDR1 and CDR2: KGHSH, LQKENI. After removal of 4 bases from V and 8 bases from J, the junction contained 4 bases not matched to a gene. This CDR3 comprises 13 residues. The CDR3 reads CASSLDRGQGYTF. The CDR3 nucleotides are TGTGCCAGCTCACTCGACAGGGGGCAAGGCTACACCTTC.

The V gene is TRBV7-8, the J gene TRBJ2-1; 13 nucleotides match TRBD2. V lost 6 bases, J lost 10 bases, and 3 bases stayed unmatched. Germline CDR1 SGHVS, CDR2 FQNEAQ. The CDR3 spans 13 residues. The CDR3 is CASRLAGGWEQFF. The CDR3 bases are TGTGCCAGCAGACTAGCGGGGGGGTGGGAGCAGTTCTTC.

The V gene is TRBV29-1, the J gene TRBJ2-1, with TRBD1 identical over 7 bases. Looked up from germline, CDR1 is SQVTM and CDR2 is ANQGSEA. V lost 7 bases, J lost 6 bases, and 12 bases stayed unmatched. This CDR3 has 14 amino acids. The CDR3 DNA sequence: TGCAGCGCCCTCGACAGGGTGAAAGGCAATGAGCAGTTCTTC. Translating gives CSALDRVKGNEQFF.

The chain couples TRBV7-2 to TRBJ1-2; 10 bases map to TRBD1. The CDR3 runs to 15 residues. V gave up 1 base and J gave up 6 bases; unmatched junction bases: 5. Germline CDR1 reads SGHTA; CDR2 reads FQGNSA. CDR3 DNA: TGTGCCAGCAGCTTAGGACAGGGGGCCGGAGATGGCTACACCTTC. As protein: CASSLGQGAGDGYTF. Full variable domain (missing parts from reference TRBV7-2 and TRBJ1-2): GAGVSQSPSNKVTEKGKDVELRCDPISGHTALYWYRQSLGQGLEFLIYFQGNSAPDKSGLPSDRFSAERTGGSVSTLTIQRTQQEDSAVYLCASSLGQGAGDGYTFGSGTRLTVV.

The chain joins TRBV5-1 to TRBJ2-1, with 9 bases fitting TRBD1. V lost 1 base, J lost 7 bases, and 6 bases stayed unmatched. The CDR3 consists of 15 residues. Germline V gene lookup returns CDR1 SGHRS and CDR2 YFSETQ. CDR3: CASSLLGTGRNEQFF. CDR3 bases: TGCGCCAGCAGCTTGCTAGGGACAGGGCGTAATGAGCAGTTCTTC.

This chain uses TRBV2 with TRBJ1-5; possibly TRBD1 for D (5 bases). The ends were cut back, 6 bases at V and 1 base at J, with 19 bases in the middle. The germline V gene has CDR1 SNHLY and CDR2 FYNNEI. The CDR3 extends over 17 amino acids. The CDR3 loop is CASRPQLTERSNQPQHF. DNA for the CDR3: TGTGCCAGCAGACCGCAGCTGACAGAGAGGAGCAATCAGCCCCAGCATTTT.

For this clone: Compared with germline, one end of the junction differs, possibly owing to a read error. The V call is TRBV7-7, the J call TRBJ2-3, with 9 bases matching TRBD2. Germline values: CDR1 SSHAT, CDR2 FNYEAQ (reference sequence). The CDR3 is 16 amino acids. The CDR3, as DNA: TGTGCTAGCAGCCCGACGGCTAGCGGGGTGACAGATACGCAGTATTTT. Translation: CASSPTASGVTDTQYF.

The chain uses TRBV7-2 and TRBJ1-6; TRBD1 matches at 8 bases. Germline V lookup: CDR1 SGHTA, CDR2 FQGNSA. This CDR3 comprises 16 residues. V trimming: 5 bases; J trimming: 0 bases; junction bases outside the gene matches: 3. The CDR3: CASSTQGASYNSPLHF. CDR3 coding DNA: TGTGCCAGCAGCACGCAGGGGGCCTCCTATAATTCACCCCTCCACTTT.

The chain joins TRBV5-1 to TRBJ1-3; D gene uncertain. CDR3 length: 17 amino acids. The V and J ends lost 0 bases and 0 bases respectively, with 13 bases between them. CDR1 and CDR2 (germline): SGHRS, YFSETQ. In DNA form, the CDR3 reads TGCGCCAGCAGCTTGGCCCTATTATCCGTCTCTGGAAACACCATATATTTT. Amino acid sequence: CASSLALLSVSGNTIYF.

The CDR3 region is CASSPFPQGRVDEQFF. CDR3 DNA: TGTGCCAGCAGCCCGTTTCCACAGGGCCGAGTGGATGAGCAGTTCTTC. The chain recombines TRBV3-1 (or the pseudogene TRBV3-2) with TRBJ2-1; D possibly corresponds to TRBD1 (6 bases). The germline V gene has CDR1 LGHDT and CDR2 YNNKEL (reference sequence). V shed 4 bases and J shed 8 bases, with 21 bases lying between them. The length of the CDR3 is 16 residues.

This chain connects TRBV3-1 (or the pseudogene TRBV3-2) to TRBJ2-5, with D hard to call. Germline CDR1 is LGHDT and CDR2 is YNNKEL (reference sequence). The V end was cut by 0 bases, the J end by 2 bases, with 13 bases between. The CDR3 spans 16 residues. The CDR3 reads CASSQDGLGRQETQYF. DNA of the CDR3: TGTGCCAGCAGCCAAGACGGCCTGGGCCGGCAAGAGACCCAGTACTTC.